The present entry profiles one T cell receptor (beta chain) with its context. What it binds is unknown. Using immunoSEQ multiplex PCR, the repertoire was profiled, and TCRdb retains in-frame clones only, with some absent. The table shows roughly 28,000 clones, with about 90% occurring only once. The data stem from a study of a mutant IDH1 vaccine in newly diagnosed glioma. Overall study context: Vaccination started 4-6 weeks after radiotherapy alone, or with temozolomide cycles.

Regarding time point: week 5, during vaccination. The vaccine gave 300 ug of a 20-mer mutant IDH1 peptide subcutaneously per dose. Trimming took off 0 bases at V and 2 bases at J, with 14 bases between the two ends. CDR3 size: 16 residues. The V gene's germline CDR1 is MGHRA and CDR2 YSYEKL. The sample in question was PBMCs, obtained from a glioma patient whose treatment included an IDH1 peptide vaccine. This sequence originates from a man aged 18 to 35 with glioma. The V call is TRBV4-1, the J call TRBJ2-7; possibly TRBD2 for D (6 bases). CDR3 DNA sequence: TGCGCCAGCAGCCAAGATTTTACTAGCCGACCCTACGAGCAGTACTTC. Protein: CASSQDFTSRPYEQYF.